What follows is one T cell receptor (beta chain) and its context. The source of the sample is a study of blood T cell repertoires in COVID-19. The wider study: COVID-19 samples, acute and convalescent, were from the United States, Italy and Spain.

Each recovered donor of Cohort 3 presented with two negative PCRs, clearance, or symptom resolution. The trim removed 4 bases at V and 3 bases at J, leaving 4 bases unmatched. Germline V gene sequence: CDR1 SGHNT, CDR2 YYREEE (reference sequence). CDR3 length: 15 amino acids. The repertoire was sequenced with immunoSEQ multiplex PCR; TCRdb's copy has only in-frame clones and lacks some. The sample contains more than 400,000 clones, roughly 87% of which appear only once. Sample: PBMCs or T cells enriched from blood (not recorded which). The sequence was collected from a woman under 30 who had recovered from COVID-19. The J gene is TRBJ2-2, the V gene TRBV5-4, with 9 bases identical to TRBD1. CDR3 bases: TGTGCCAGCAGCCGACGACAGGGGGACACCGGGGAGCTGTTTTTT. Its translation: CASSRRQGDTGELFF.